This T cell receptor beta chain was sequenced in a study of T-cell memory formation after mild COVID-19. On the study more broadly: TCR clusters were largely donor specific.

Trimming removed 2 bases from V and 4 bases from J, with 11 bases in between. This CDR3 contains 14 residues. Germline V gene data show CDR1 as LNHDA and CDR2 as SQIVND (reference sequence). 5'RACE primed at constant segments yielded TCR alpha and TCR beta cDNA libraries bearing sample barcodes and UMIs. TCRdb processed the 5' RACE reads anew with MiXCR; each CDR3 protein has one entry. The sample records hundreds of thousands of distinct CDR3 sequences, approximately 7.6% being singletons. Study-level points and caveats: Clones that got smaller from day 15 to 85 had even CD4/CD8, while clones growing later tipped toward CD4+. Second-wave clones with a day 37 peak had unconfirmed SARS-CoV-2 specificity.

Points on this clonotype: Its antigen is not identified.

The sequence came from a man aged 18 to 30 who had mild COVID-19 (a few samples of this study predate the infection). Cell type and time point are not known. The sample comprised PBMCs or a T cell subset sorted from them (not recorded which). The rearrangement uses TRBV19 and TRBJ2-5; D unclear. The CDR3 spells CASSISVSPETQYF. DNA of the CDR3: TGTGCCAGTAGTATATCAGTGTCCCCAGAGACCCAGTACTTC.